This T cell receptor beta chain was documented in a study of CD8 T cells in Susac syndrome. V was pared by 5 bases and J by 6 bases, with 24 bases between. The CDR3 has 17 residues. Germline values: CDR1 SEHNR, CDR2 FQNEAQ (reference sequence). An amount of RNA that ranged from roughly 0.45 to 1 ug was reverse transcribed with random hexamers. One entry per CDR3 protein, called by TCRdb with MiXCR from the immunoSEQ multiplex PCR reads. This table has about 110,000 distinct CDR3 sequences, approximately 94% appearing once. The gene calls are TRBV7-9 and TRBJ2-3; a weak D match, TRBD2 (7 bases). This clonotype was obtained from a human donor with Susac syndrome. The sample was CD8+ T cells from PBMCs. CDR3 DNA: TGTGCCAGCAGCCTCGTAGGGGGGGAGCGGCACACCGATACGCAGTATTTT. This codes for CASSLVGGERHTDTQYF.